This T cell receptor (beta chain) was captured in a study of cytomegalovirus exposure and HLA in healthy donors. The study's findings and limits: Productive status was seen about 90% or about 30% of the time for most TCR beta V segments in an earlier analysis.

The PCR had 60 Vbeta and 13 Jbeta primers. The repertoire was sequenced with immunoSEQ multiplex PCR; TCRdb's copy has only in-frame clones and lacks some. The table lists 140,000 or so clones, more than 75% of them singletons. Comments on this clone: Its antigen is undetermined.

The CDR3 has 15 amino acids. In germline, CDR1 is SEHNR, CDR2 FQNEAQ (reference sequence). Trimming took 3 bases from V and 5 from J; bases not matched to a gene: 4. The rearrangement uses TRBV7-9 and TRBJ2-1, with TRBD2 matching 10 bases. This receptor was identified in a man aged 40-49 years in good health and CMV-seronegative. Sequencing used PBMCs. This chain's CDR3 is CASSFTSGAHNEQFF. The CDR3 nucleotides read TGTGCCAGCAGCTTCACTAGCGGGGCTCACAATGAGCAGTTCTTC.